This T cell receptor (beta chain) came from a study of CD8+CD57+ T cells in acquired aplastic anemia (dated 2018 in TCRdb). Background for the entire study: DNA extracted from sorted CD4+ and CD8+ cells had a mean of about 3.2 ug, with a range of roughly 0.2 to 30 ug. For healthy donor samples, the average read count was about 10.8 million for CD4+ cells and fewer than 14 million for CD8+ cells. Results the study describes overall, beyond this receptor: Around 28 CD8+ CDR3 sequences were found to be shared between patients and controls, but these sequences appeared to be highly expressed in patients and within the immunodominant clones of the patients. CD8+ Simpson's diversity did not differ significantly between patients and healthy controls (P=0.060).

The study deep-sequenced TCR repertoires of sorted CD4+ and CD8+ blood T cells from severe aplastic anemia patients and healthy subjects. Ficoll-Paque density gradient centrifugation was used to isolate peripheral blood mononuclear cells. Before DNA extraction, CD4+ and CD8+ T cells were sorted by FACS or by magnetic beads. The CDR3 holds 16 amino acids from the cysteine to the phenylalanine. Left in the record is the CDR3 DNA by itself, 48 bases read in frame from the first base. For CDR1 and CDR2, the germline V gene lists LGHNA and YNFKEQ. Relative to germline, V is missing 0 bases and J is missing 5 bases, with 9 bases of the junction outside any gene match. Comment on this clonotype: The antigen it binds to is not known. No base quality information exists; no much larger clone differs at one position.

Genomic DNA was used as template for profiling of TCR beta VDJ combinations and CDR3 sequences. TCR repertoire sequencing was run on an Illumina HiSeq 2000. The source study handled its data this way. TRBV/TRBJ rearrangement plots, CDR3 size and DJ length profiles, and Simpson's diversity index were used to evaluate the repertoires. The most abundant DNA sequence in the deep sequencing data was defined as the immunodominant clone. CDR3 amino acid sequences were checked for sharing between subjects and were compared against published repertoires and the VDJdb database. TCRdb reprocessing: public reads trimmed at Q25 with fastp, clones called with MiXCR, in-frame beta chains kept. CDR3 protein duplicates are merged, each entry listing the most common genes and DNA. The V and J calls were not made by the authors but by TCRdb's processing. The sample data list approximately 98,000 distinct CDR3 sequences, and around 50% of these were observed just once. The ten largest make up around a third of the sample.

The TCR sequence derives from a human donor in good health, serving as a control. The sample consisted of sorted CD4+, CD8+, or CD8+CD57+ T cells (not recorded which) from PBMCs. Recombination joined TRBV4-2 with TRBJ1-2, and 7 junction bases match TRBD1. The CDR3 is CASSQDVRGQVYGYTF. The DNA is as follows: TGTGCCAGCAGCCAAGATGTAAGGGGGCAAGTATATGGCTACACCTTC.